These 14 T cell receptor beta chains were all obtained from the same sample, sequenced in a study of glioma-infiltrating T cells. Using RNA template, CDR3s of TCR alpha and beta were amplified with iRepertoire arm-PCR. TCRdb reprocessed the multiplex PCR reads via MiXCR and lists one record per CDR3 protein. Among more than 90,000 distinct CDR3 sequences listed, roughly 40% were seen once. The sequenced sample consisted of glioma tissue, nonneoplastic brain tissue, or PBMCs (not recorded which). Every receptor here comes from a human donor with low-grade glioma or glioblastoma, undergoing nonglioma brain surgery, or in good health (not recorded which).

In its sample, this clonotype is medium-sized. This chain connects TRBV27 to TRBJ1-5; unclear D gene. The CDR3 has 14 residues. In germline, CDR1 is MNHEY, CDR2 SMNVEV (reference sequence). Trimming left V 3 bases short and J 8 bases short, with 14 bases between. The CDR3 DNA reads TGTGCCAGCAGTTTCACCCCGAGTGGAAAGCCCCAGCATTTT. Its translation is CASSFTPSGKPQHF.

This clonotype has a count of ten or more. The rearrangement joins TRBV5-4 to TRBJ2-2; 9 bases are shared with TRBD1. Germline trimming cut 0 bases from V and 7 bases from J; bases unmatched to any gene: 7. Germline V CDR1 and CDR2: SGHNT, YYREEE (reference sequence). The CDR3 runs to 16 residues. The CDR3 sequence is CASSLGTGAKSGELFF. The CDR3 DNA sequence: TGTGCCAGCAGCTTGGGGACAGGGGCCAAGAGCGGGGAGCTGTTTTTT.

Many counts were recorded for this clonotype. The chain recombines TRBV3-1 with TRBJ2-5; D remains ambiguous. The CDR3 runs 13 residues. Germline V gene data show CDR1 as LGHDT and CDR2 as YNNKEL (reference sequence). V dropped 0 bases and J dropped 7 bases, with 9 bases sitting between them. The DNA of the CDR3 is TGTGCCAGCAGCCAAGATCGCATAGGGACCCAGTACTTC. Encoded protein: CASSQDRIGTQYF.

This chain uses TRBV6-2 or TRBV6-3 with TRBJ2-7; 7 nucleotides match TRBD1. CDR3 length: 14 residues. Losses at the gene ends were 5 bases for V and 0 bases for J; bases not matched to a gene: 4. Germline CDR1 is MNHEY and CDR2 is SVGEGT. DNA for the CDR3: TGTGCCAGCAGTACGGGACAGAGCTCCTACGAGCAGTACTTC. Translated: CASSTGQSSYEQYF.

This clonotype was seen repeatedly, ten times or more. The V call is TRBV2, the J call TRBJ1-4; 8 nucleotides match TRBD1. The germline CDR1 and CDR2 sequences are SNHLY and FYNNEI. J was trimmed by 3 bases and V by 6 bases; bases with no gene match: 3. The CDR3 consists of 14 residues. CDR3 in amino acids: CASRKTGANEKLFF. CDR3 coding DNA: TGTGCCAGCAGAAAGACAGGGGCTAATGAAAAACTGTTTTTT. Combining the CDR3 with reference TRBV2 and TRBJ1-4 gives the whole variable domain EPEVTQTPSHQVTQMGQEVILRCVPISNHLYFYWYRQILGQKVEFLVSFYNNEISEKSEIFDDQFSVERPDGSNFTLKIRSTKLEDSAMYFCASRKTGANEKLFFGSGTQLSVL.

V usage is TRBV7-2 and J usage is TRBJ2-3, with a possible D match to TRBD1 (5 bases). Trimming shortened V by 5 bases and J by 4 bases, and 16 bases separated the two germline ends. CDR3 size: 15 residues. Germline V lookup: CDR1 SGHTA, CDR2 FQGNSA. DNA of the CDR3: TGTGCCAGCAGCGTTGCAGGGAAACACGCAGATACGCAGTATTTT. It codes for CASSVAGKHADTQYF.

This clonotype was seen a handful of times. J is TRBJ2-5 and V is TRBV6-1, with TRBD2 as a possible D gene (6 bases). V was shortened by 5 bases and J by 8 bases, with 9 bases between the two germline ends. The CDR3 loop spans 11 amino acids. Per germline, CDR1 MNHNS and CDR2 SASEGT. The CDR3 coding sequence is TGTGCCAGCAGTCCCGGGACTACCCAGTACTTC. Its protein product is CASSPGTTQYF.

The CDR3 spells CASSQDRGQANQPQHF. The CDR3 DNA reads TGCGCCAGCAGCCAAGATCGGGGACAGGCGAACCAGCCCCAGCATTTT. The genes are TRBV4-1 and TRBJ1-5, with 8 nucleotides matching TRBD1. The CDR3 is made up of 16 amino acids. V shed 0 bases, J shed 7 bases, and the junction held 8 bases outside the gene matches. The V gene's germline CDR1 is MGHRA and CDR2 YSYEKL.

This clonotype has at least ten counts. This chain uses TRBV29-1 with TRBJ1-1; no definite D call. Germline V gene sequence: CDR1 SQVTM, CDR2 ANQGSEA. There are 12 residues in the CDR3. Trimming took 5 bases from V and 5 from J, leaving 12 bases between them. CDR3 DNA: TGCAGCGTTAAGGGTCGCGAGACTGAAGCTTTCTTT. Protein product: CSVKGRETEAFF. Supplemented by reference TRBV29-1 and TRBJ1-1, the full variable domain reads SAVISQKPSRDICQRGTSLTIQCQVDSQVTMMFWYRQQPGQSLTLIATANQGSEATYESGFVIDKFPISRPNLTFSTLTVSNMSPEDSSIYLCSVKGRETEAFFGQGTRLTVV.

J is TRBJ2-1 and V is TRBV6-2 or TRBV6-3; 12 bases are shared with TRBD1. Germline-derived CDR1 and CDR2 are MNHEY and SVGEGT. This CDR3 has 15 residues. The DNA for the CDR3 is TGTGTTACCATACGAGTCGGGACAGGGGGCGAAAAGCAGTTCTTC. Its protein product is CVTIRVGTGGEKQFF.

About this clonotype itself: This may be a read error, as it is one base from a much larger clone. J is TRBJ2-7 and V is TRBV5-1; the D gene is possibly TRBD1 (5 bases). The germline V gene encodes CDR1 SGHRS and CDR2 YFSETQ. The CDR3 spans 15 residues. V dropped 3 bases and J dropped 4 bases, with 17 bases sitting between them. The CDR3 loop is CASSSRQTTMYEQYF. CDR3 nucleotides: TGCGCCAGCAGCTCGCGACAGACCACGATGTACGAGCAGTACTTC.

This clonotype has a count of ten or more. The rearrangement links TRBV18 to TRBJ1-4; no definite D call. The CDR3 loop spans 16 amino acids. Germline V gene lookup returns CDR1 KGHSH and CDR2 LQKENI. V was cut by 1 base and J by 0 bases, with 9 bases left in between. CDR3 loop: CASSPRAEATNEKLFF. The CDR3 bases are TGTGCCAGCTCACCACGGGCAGAGGCAACTAATGAAAAACTGTTTTTT.

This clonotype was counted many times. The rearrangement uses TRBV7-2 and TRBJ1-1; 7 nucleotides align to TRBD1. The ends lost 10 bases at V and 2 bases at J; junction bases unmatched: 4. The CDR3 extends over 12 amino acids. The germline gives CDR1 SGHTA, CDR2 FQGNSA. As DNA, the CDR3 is TGTGCCACCGGACAGGACAACACTGAAGCTTTCTTT. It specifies CATGQDNTEAFF.

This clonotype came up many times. The CDR3 nucleotides are TGTGCCAGCAGCTCCTTGGGACTAGCGGGGGCGTTGTACAATGAGCAGTTCTTC. Its protein product is CASSSLGLAGALYNEQFF. This rearrangement joins TRBV6-2 or TRBV6-3 to TRBJ2-1; 14 nucleotides match TRBD2. The ends lost 6 bases at V and 4 bases at J; junction bases unmatched: 11. Germline V lookup: CDR1 MNHEY, CDR2 SVGEGT. CDR3 length: 18 residues.